The clone carrying this TCR beta chain was detected only a few times. This entry belongs to a study of blood T cell repertoires in COVID-19. Study-wide background: Both acute and convalescent COVID-19 samples were obtained from the United States, Italy and Spain. Sources were T cells, B-cell-depleted T cells, or PBMCs; the material itself was cDNA or gDNA.

Germline V gene lookup returns CDR1 LNHDA and CDR2 SQIVND (reference sequence). The CDR3 loop spans 14 amino acids. Trimming pared 4 bases from V and 0 bases from J, leaving 7 bases between. Source study methods: Reference gene primer amplification gave estimated nucleated cell counts. Using immunoSEQ multiplex PCR, the repertoire was profiled, and TCRdb retains in-frame clones only, with some absent. D and trimming come from the DNA, and the V and J calls and clone size come from that table. The sample lists roughly 260,000 clones, less than 90% seen once, with approximately 3.8% in the top ten. Sequencing was done on a sample of peripheral blood. The chain links TRBV19 to TRBJ1-5, with no clear D. The receptor's source is a man in his fifties or sixties who had recovered from COVID-19. CDR3 region: CASSTHGSNQPQHF. In DNA form, the CDR3 reads TGTGCCAGTAGTACCCACGGTAGCAATCAGCCCCAGCATTTT.